These T cell receptor beta chains were read from a single sample in a study of blood T cell repertoires in COVID-19. Only in-frame clones appear in the TCRdb table, and some are missing; sequencing was by immunoSEQ multiplex PCR. This repertoire shows 100,000 to 150,000 clones, about four fifths found once; its top ten account for over 9.5%. What was sequenced was peripheral blood. Receptors were obtained from a man between 60 and 70 years old with acute or convalescent COVID-19. CDR3s include the opening cysteine and the closing phenylalanine or tryptophan. The D gene is left open where the match is weak. Size tells how often a clone was seen (once, few, many) or the class of an expanded clone, and some rows leave it out.

clone_size j_call v_call d_call cdr3_length cdr3_aa cdr3_nt
- TRBJ1-2 TRBV3-1/TRBV3-2 - 15 CASSQGVQGLYGYTF TGTGCCAGCAGCCAAGGAGTACAGGGCCTCTATGGCTACACCTTC
- TRBJ2-7 TRBV5-4 TRBD1 20 CASSPGQGGRLIAGSYEQYF TGTGCCAGCAGCCCCGGACAGGGGGGCCGGTTAATAGCGGGTTCCTACGAGCAGTACTTC
- TRBJ2-4 TRBV3-1/TRBV3-2 - 13 CASSQDLRGPGYF TGTGCCAGCAGCCAAGATCTTAGGGGCCCGGGGTACTTC
- TRBJ1-5 TRBV6-1 - 18 CASSESGASPYSNQPQHF TGTGCCAGCAGTGAATCTGGGGCTTCCCCTTATAGCAATCAGCCCCAGCATTTT
- TRBJ1-5 TRBV19 - 14 CASAWGVSNQPQHF TGTGCCTCTGCGTGGGGGGTTTCCAATCAGCCCCAGCATTTT
- TRBJ1-2 TRBV27 TRBD1 13 CASSSRDRGLFTF TGTGCCAGCAGTTCCCGGGACAGGGGTCTATTCACCTTC
once TRBJ1-4 TRBV11-3 - 15 CASSPREGTNEKLFF TGTGCCAGCAGCCCCCGGGAGGGAACTAATGAAAAACTGTTTTTT
- TRBJ1-1 TRBV3-1/TRBV3-2 - 11 CASSQGGRAFF TGTGCCAGCAGCCAAGGGGGGCGAGCTTTCTTT
- TRBJ2-1 TRBV27 - 11 CASSRFNEQFF TGTGCCAGCAGCCGGTTCAATGAGCAGTTCTTC
- TRBJ2-3 TRBV28 - 18 CASRRILLTPGGTDTQYF TGTGCCAGCAGGAGAATATTACTGACTCCCGGAGGGACAGATACGCAGTATTTT
- TRBJ2-2 TRBV2 - 13 CASRRPGAGELFF TGTGCCAGCAGACGCCCAGGGGCCGGGGAGCTGTTTTTT
few TRBJ2-2 TRBV24-1 - 15 CATSDPRQSTGELFF TGTGCCACCAGTGATCCACGACAGAGCACCGGGGAGCTGTTTTTT
- TRBJ2-1 TRBV3-1/TRBV3-2 TRBD2 16 CASSPMYGGGYNEQFF TGTGCCAGCAGCCCAATGTATGGGGGGGGATACAATGAGCAGTTCTTC
- TRBJ1-4 TRBV18 - 16 CASSPGPAGPNEKLFF TGTGCCAGCTCACCAGGTCCGGCAGGGCCTAATGAAAAACTGTTTTTT
- TRBJ1-2 TRBV9 TRBD1 15 CASSDFDRGSYGYTF TGTGCCAGCAGTGACTTTGACAGGGGGTCCTATGGCTACACCTTC
- TRBJ1-2 TRBV27 - 13 CASQRTPGSGYTF TGTGCCAGCCAAAGAACACCAGGGTCTGGCTACACCTTC
- TRBJ2-7 TRBV4-1 - 13 CASSQGGAYEQYF TGCGCCAGCAGCCAAGGGGGCGCCTACGAGCAGTACTTC
- TRBJ1-4 TRBV2 - 14 CATTPVLTNEKLFF TGTGCCACCACTCCGGTCCTAACTAATGAAAAACTGTTTTTT
- TRBJ1-3 TRBV10-3 TRBD1 16 CAITATGDSSGNTIYF TGTGCCATCACTGCGACAGGGGATAGCTCTGGAAACACCATATATTTT
- TRBJ1-1 TRBV28 TRBD1 14 CASSLRRGRTEAFF TGTGCCAGCAGTTTAAGGAGGGGGCGGACTGAAGCTTTCTTT
once TRBJ1-5 TRBV28 - 18 CASSHSPGLGSFNQPQHF TGTGCCAGCAGTCATTCGCCGGGACTCGGAAGTTTCAATCAGCCCCAGCATTTT
- TRBJ1-4 TRBV6-6 TRBD1 14 CASSYWTGAEKLFF TGTGCCAGCAGTTACTGGACAGGGGCTGAAAAACTGTTTTTT
- TRBJ1-1 TRBV20-1 - 13 CSASTGENTEAFF TGCAGTGCTAGTACCGGGGAGAACACTGAAGCTTTCTTT
- TRBJ2-4 TRBV3-1/TRBV3-2 - 15 CASSQGGAGAAQSYF TGTGCCAGCAGCCAAGGAGGGGCGGGGGCGGCCCAGTCGTACTTC
- TRBJ2-1 TRBV6-5 - 14 CASELQPSYNEQFF TGTGCCAGCGAATTACAGCCATCCTACAATGAGCAGTTCTTC
once TRBJ1-3 TRBV25-1 TRBD1 15 CASSDPTGPGNTIYF TGTGCCAGCAGTGATCCGACAGGGCCTGGAAACACCATATATTTT